A single sample gave rise to the 5 T cell receptor beta chains below, sequenced in a study of cytomegalovirus exposure and HLA in healthy donors. The PCR was carried out with 60 Vbeta primers and 13 Jbeta primers. Method: immunoSEQ multiplex PCR; TCRdb's copy keeps in-frame clones and lacks some. The sample carries more than 150,000 clones, about four fifths recorded once. Sequenced material: PBMCs. All receptors come from a woman between 50 and 59 years old in good health and CMV-seropositive.

The CDR3 here is CASSVGSPADTQYF. The CDR3 nucleotides are TGTGCCAGCAGCGTAGGGAGTCCCGCAGATACGCAGTATTTT. The chain combines TRBV9 with TRBJ2-3; D ambiguous. The CDR3 is 14 residues long. Germline V CDR1 and CDR2: SGDLS, YYNGEE. V was trimmed by 0 bases and J by 4 bases, leaving 9 bases between them. The full variable domain, rest sourced from reference TRBV9 and TRBJ2-3, is DSGVTQTPKHLITATGQRVTLRCSPRSGDLSVYWYQQSLDQGLQFLIQYYNGEERAKGNILERFSAQQFPDLHSELNLSSLELGDSALYFCASSVGSPADTQYFGPGTRLTVL.

J is TRBJ2-7 and V is TRBV6-5; 7 bases align to TRBD1. Trimming at V came to 2 bases and at J to 2 bases, leaving 0 bases not matched to a gene. Germline V lookup: CDR1 MNHEY, CDR2 SVGAGI. The CDR3 has 13 amino acids. This CDR3 reads CASSYTGAYEQYF. The CDR3 nucleotides are TGTGCCAGCAGTTACACAGGGGCCTACGAGCAGTACTTC.

This clone was seen a single time. The chain has TRBV9 and TRBJ2-2; unclear D gene. Germline V gene lookup returns CDR1 SGDLS and CDR2 YYNGEE. V shed 2 bases and J shed 7 bases, with 12 bases lying between them. The CDR3 is 14 residues long. DNA for the CDR3: TGTGCCAGCAGCGTCGAATCCACTGGCGGGGAGCTGTTTTTT. The encoded protein is CASSVESTGGELFF.

V is TRBV7-8 and J is TRBJ1-5, with 8 bases aligning to TRBD1. The CDR3 has 15 residues. In germline, CDR1 is SGHVS, CDR2 FQNEAQ. Losses at the gene ends were 1 base for V and 6 bases for J; bases not matched to a gene: 5. The CDR3 sequence is CASSLDRGGGQPQHF. In nucleotides, the CDR3 is TGTGCCAGCAGCTTAGACAGGGGGGGAGGTCAGCCCCAGCATTTT.

This clone has a single count. This chain uses TRBV15 with TRBJ2-5; 7 nucleotides agree with TRBD1. The V segment lost 5 bases and the J segment 5 bases; nucleotides outside the gene matches: 8. Germline-derived CDR1 and CDR2 are LNHNV and YYDKDF (reference sequence). The CDR3 runs to 14 residues. CDR3 region: CATSRRGQFETQYF. Written as DNA, the CDR3 is TGTGCCACCAGCCGTAGGGGACAGTTCGAGACCCAGTACTTC.